This paragraph covers one T cell receptor beta chain sequence. Its antigen is currently unknown. This sample was included in a study of blood T cells in healthy people across ages. Regarding the study as a whole: Long-lived donors exceeded aged donors in naive CD4+ cells and diversity. A roughly linear fall in TCR beta diversity per million T cells was seen with increasing age.

V was trimmed by 4 bases and J by 5 bases, leaving 11 bases between them. The germline gives CDR1 SQVTM, CDR2 ANQGSEA. The CDR3 runs 13 residues. The draw of peripheral blood yielded roughly 10 milliliters from each donor. The extraction recovered at least 5.5 micrograms of total RNA per sample. A J-beta primer mix and a sample-barcoded 5' primer were used in a second PCR of about 7 to 12 cycles. TCRdb reanalysed the 5' RACE reads using MiXCR and keeps one entry per CDR3 protein. The sample has about 1,500,000 distinct CDR3 sequences, roughly 40% seen once. The source of this sequence is a woman aged 18-29 years in good health. This chain connects TRBV29-1 to TRBJ1-4; D is undetermined. The sequenced sample consisted of blood. The DNA for the CDR3 is TGCAGCGTTGCGATTGAAACAAATGAAAAACTGTTTTTT. Its protein is CSVAIETNEKLFF.